This is a list of T cell receptor beta chains from one sample in a study of blood T cells in healthy people across ages. A single record per CDR3 protein comes from TCRdb applying MiXCR to the 5' RACE reads. The sample lists 1.5 million to 2 million distinct CDR3 sequences; 28% were seen once. Sample: blood. The receptors were gathered from a young woman in good health. Each CDR3 is given with its conserved first and last residue. D genes are given only for firm matches. Size values are once, few and many counts, or a class for expanded clones, and some rows have none.

j_gene: TRBJ1-1; abundance: NA; len: 16; v_gene: TRBV5-1; d_gene: TRBD1; CDR3aa: CASSSNTGQLNTEAFF; CDR3nt: TGCGCCAGCAGCTCTAATACGGGACAGCTGAACACTGAAGCTTTCTTT
j_gene: TRBJ2-5; abundance: few; len: 13; v_gene: TRBV5-1; d_gene: NA; CDR3aa: CASSPPALETQYF; CDR3nt: TGCGCCAGCAGCCCTCCGGCCCTAGAGACCCAGTACTTC
j_gene: TRBJ2-3; abundance: NA; len: 15; v_gene: TRBV7-2; d_gene: NA; CDR3aa: CASSLDGIGTDTQYF; CDR3nt: TGTGCCAGCAGCTTAGACGGGATCGGAACAGATACGCAGTATTTT
j_gene: TRBJ2-5; abundance: NA; len: 14; v_gene: TRBV7-2; d_gene: NA; CDR3aa: CASTSGTRQETQYF; CDR3nt: TGTGCCAGCACTTCCGGGACACGCCAAGAGACCCAGTACTTC
j_gene: TRBJ2-7; abundance: many; len: 14; v_gene: TRBV29-1; d_gene: TRBD2; CDR3aa: CSVGGSGSFYEQYF; CDR3nt: TGCAGCGTTGGAGGTAGCGGGTCCTTCTACGAGCAGTACTTC
j_gene: TRBJ2-1; abundance: NA; len: 15; v_gene: TRBV7-9; d_gene: NA; CDR3aa: CASTLPPASYNEQFF; CDR3nt: TGTGCCAGCACTCTCCCACCAGCGTCCTACAATGAGCAGTTCTTC
j_gene: TRBJ2-7; abundance: few; len: 15; v_gene: TRBV19; d_gene: NA; CDR3aa: CASSIGGVGSYEQYF; CDR3nt: TGTGCCAGTAGTATCGGCGGGGTCGGCTCCTACGAGCAGTACTTC
j_gene: TRBJ2-7; abundance: many; len: 15; v_gene: TRBV12-3/TRBV12-4; d_gene: TRBD2; CDR3aa: CASRPRAGVAYEQYF; CDR3nt: TGTGCCAGCAGACCGAGGGCGGGGGTCGCCTACGAGCAGTACTTC
j_gene: TRBJ1-5; abundance: NA; len: 14; v_gene: TRBV11-2; d_gene: NA; CDR3aa: CASSNQYSNQPQHF; CDR3nt: TGTGCCAGCAGCAATCAATATAGCAATCAGCCCCAGCATTTT
j_gene: TRBJ2-5; abundance: NA; len: 15; v_gene: TRBV15; d_gene: NA; CDR3aa: CATSRDPQQKETQYF; CDR3nt: TGTGCCACCAGCAGAGATCCCCAGCAAAAAGAGACCCAGTACTTC
j_gene: TRBJ2-7; abundance: many; len: 16; v_gene: TRBV12-3/TRBV12-4; d_gene: NA; CDR3aa: CASSQPAGLDVYEQYF; CDR3nt: TGTGCCAGCAGTCAGCCGGCAGGACTCGACGTTTACGAGCAGTACTTC
j_gene: TRBJ2-5; abundance: few; len: 14; v_gene: TRBV12-3/TRBV12-4; d_gene: NA; CDR3aa: CASSPGPGPETQYF; CDR3nt: TGTGCCAGCAGCCCCGGTCCAGGGCCTGAGACCCAGTACTTC
j_gene: TRBJ1-5; abundance: few; len: 14; v_gene: TRBV7-2; d_gene: NA; CDR3aa: CASSLVAFNQPQHF; CDR3nt: TGTGCCAGCAGCTTAGTGGCTTTCAATCAGCCCCAGCATTTT
j_gene: TRBJ2-7; abundance: few; len: 15; v_gene: TRBV5-1; d_gene: TRBD1; CDR3aa: CASSLGQGTYNEQYF; CDR3nt: TGCGCCAGCAGCTTGGGACAGGGGACATACAATGAGCAGTACTTC
j_gene: TRBJ2-7; abundance: many; len: 12; v_gene: TRBV12-3/TRBV12-4; d_gene: NA; CDR3aa: CASSFGLGEQYF; CDR3nt: TGTGCCAGCAGTTTCGGACTCGGCGAGCAGTACTTC
j_gene: TRBJ2-7; abundance: NA; len: 16; v_gene: TRBV5-1; d_gene: TRBD1; CDR3aa: CASSLGWTGWIYEQYF; CDR3nt: TGCGCCAGCAGCTTGGGGTGGACAGGGTGGATATACGAGCAGTACTTC
j_gene: TRBJ2-1; abundance: many; len: 14; v_gene: TRBV29-1; d_gene: TRBD2; CDR3aa: CSALLAGNYNEQFF; CDR3nt: TGCAGCGCCTTACTAGCGGGAAACTACAATGAGCAGTTCTTC
j_gene: TRBJ1-2; abundance: few; len: 15; v_gene: TRBV12-3/TRBV12-4; d_gene: TRBD1; CDR3aa: CASSPSTTGVGGYTF; CDR3nt: TGTGCCAGCAGTCCCTCGACGACAGGGGTAGGCGGCTACACCTTC
j_gene: TRBJ2-7; abundance: many; len: 13; v_gene: TRBV5-5; d_gene: NA; CDR3aa: CASSLNIPHEQYF; CDR3nt: TGTGCCAGCAGCCTAAATATCCCCCACGAGCAGTACTTC
j_gene: TRBJ1-2; abundance: NA; len: 18; v_gene: TRBV6-1; d_gene: NA; CDR3aa: CASSSRGRAKAPDYGYTF; CDR3nt: TGTGCCAGCAGCTCGAGGGGTAGGGCAAAGGCCCCCGACTATGGCTACACCTTC
j_gene: TRBJ2-7; abundance: many; len: 13; v_gene: TRBV6-5; d_gene: NA; CDR3aa: CASSYERAYEQYF; CDR3nt: TGTGCCAGCAGTTATGAGAGGGCCTACGAGCAGTACTTC
j_gene: TRBJ2-7; abundance: NA; len: 17; v_gene: TRBV11-2; d_gene: TRBD2; CDR3aa: CASSLSLSSGGYNEQYF; CDR3nt: TGTGCCAGCAGCTTATCCCTTTCTAGCGGGGGGTACAATGAGCAGTACTTC
j_gene: TRBJ1-1; abundance: NA; len: 14; v_gene: TRBV2; d_gene: NA; CDR3aa: CASSATTTGTEAFF; CDR3nt: TGTGCCAGCAGTGCAACAACAACGGGAACTGAAGCTTTCTTT
j_gene: TRBJ2-5; abundance: many; len: 14; v_gene: TRBV5-1; d_gene: TRBD1; CDR3aa: CASSLGQGGETQYF; CDR3nt: TGTGCCAGCAGCCTTGGACAGGGAGGAGAGACCCAGTACTTC
j_gene: TRBJ1-2; abundance: many; len: 13; v_gene: TRBV18; d_gene: NA; CDR3aa: CASSPSDSRGYTF; CDR3nt: TGTGCCAGCTCACCATCGGACAGCCGGGGCTACACCTTC
j_gene: TRBJ2-1; abundance: NA; len: 11; v_gene: TRBV10-3; d_gene: TRBD2; CDR3aa: CAISPSGEQFF; CDR3nt: TGTGCCATCAGTCCTAGCGGCGAGCAGTTCTTC
j_gene: TRBJ1-5; abundance: many; len: 14; v_gene: TRBV29-1; d_gene: TRBD1; CDR3aa: CSVSWTGLNQPQHF; CDR3nt: TGCAGCGTCTCCTGGACAGGCCTCAATCAGCCCCAGCATTTT
j_gene: TRBJ1-1; abundance: few; len: 14; v_gene: TRBV2; d_gene: NA; CDR3aa: CASWLGLGGTEAFF; CDR3nt: TGTGCCAGCTGGTTGGGCCTCGGGGGCACTGAAGCTTTCTTT
j_gene: TRBJ2-7; abundance: NA; len: 14; v_gene: TRBV28; d_gene: TRBD1; CDR3aa: CASSIPGQAYEQYF; CDR3nt: TGTGCCAGCAGTATCCCGGGACAGGCCTACGAGCAGTACTTC
j_gene: TRBJ1-1; abundance: few; len: 10; v_gene: TRBV29-1; d_gene: NA; CDR3aa: CSVGTVEAFF; CDR3nt: TGCAGCGTGGGGACTGTTGAAGCTTTCTTT
j_gene: TRBJ1-1; abundance: NA; len: 14; v_gene: TRBV28; d_gene: NA; CDR3aa: CASGRLDLNTEAFF; CDR3nt: TGTGCCAGCGGAAGGTTAGACCTGAACACTGAAGCTTTCTTT